The 32 T cell receptor beta chains in this list originate from one sample, sequenced in a study of blood T cells in healthy people across ages. Using a J-beta primer mix together with a sample-barcoded 5' primer, a second PCR was run for roughly 7 to 11 cycles. A single record per CDR3 protein comes from TCRdb applying MiXCR to the 5' RACE reads. The sample lists approximately 780,000 distinct CDR3 sequences; 25% to 30% were seen once. These data also formed part of another study, on T cells of mothers and their children.

The sample was blood. Receptors originate from a boy aged 10-17 years in good health.

The V gene is TRBV20-1, the J gene TRBJ1-2; 8 nucleotides align to TRBD1. Germline assignment: CDR1 DFQATT and CDR2 SNEGSKA (reference sequence). There are 15 residues in the CDR3. The V segment lost 3 bases and the J segment 3 bases; nucleotides outside the gene matches: 9. CDR3 sequence: CSASAAGGGDYGYTF. In DNA form, the CDR3 reads TGCAGTGCTAGTGCGGCAGGGGGCGGGGACTATGGCTACACCTTC.

This sequence joins TRBV20-1 and TRBJ2-3; 7 bases agree with TRBD1. Germline V lookup: CDR1 DFQATT, CDR2 SNEGSKA (reference sequence). CDR3 length: 15 residues. The V segment lost 6 bases and the J segment 6 bases; nucleotides outside the gene matches: 15. The CDR3 DNA reads as TGCAGTGCACCGAACGACAGGGATCTATCCGATACGCAGTATTTT. It encodes CSAPNDRDLSDTQYF.

The gene calls are TRBV28 and TRBJ2-5; 7 positions match TRBD1. The CDR3 consists of 15 residues. J gave up 2 bases and V 6 bases, and 9 bases lay outside the gene matches. Germline V gives CDR1 MDHEN, CDR2 SYDVKM. The CDR3 region is CASSWPRTGQETQYF. DNA of the CDR3: TGTGCCAGCAGCTGGCCTAGGACAGGACAAGAGACCCAGTACTTC.

The chain links TRBV7-2 to TRBJ2-1; the match to TRBD2 covers 11 bases. The CDR3 loop spans 15 amino acids. From germline, CDR1 is SGHTA and CDR2 FQGNSA. V lost 4 bases and J lost 7; bases outside the gene matches: 6. CDR3: CASSSLAGVGNEQFF. Here the CDR3 DNA reads TGTGCCAGCAGCTCACTAGCGGGAGTTGGTAATGAGCAGTTCTTC. The full variable domain, with the rest looked up from reference TRBV7-2 and TRBJ2-1, is GAGVSQSPSNKVTEKGKDVELRCDPISGHTALYWYRQSLGQGLEFLIYFQGNSAPDKSGLPSDRFSAERTGGSVSTLTIQRTQQEDSAVYLCASSSLAGVGNEQFFGPGTRLTVL.

This clonotype was detected only a few times. The chain couples TRBV6-5 to TRBJ2-4; D is unclear. CDR3 length equals 14 residues. V was pared by 2 bases and J by 0 bases, with 5 bases between. The V gene's germline CDR1 is MNHEY and CDR2 SVGAGI. The CDR3 DNA is TGTGCCAGCAGTTACGGCCTAGCCAAAAACATTCAGTACTTC. Translated, it gives CASSYGLAKNIQYF.

This clonotype was seen a few times. The chain combines TRBV7-9 with TRBJ2-2; 8 nucleotides align to TRBD2. Per germline, CDR1 SEHNR and CDR2 FQNEAQ (reference sequence). The CDR3 is 17 amino acids. The trim removed 4 bases at V and 2 bases at J, leaving 9 bases unmatched. CDR3 sequence (DNA): TGTGCCAGCAGCTCCCCGGGAGGGAAGGTCAACACCGGGGAGCTGTTTTTT. Translated, it gives CASSSPGGKVNTGELFF.

A few counts support this clonotype. V and J are TRBV12-3 or TRBV12-4 and TRBJ2-2; 10 bases line up with TRBD1. The CDR3 runs to 16 residues. With 6 bases clipped from V and 6 bases from J, the junction kept 10 bases outside the gene matches. CDR3 DNA: TGTGCCAGCAGGCCTTCCGGGACAGGGGCCGCCGGGGAGCTGTTTTTT. It specifies CASRPSGTGAAGELFF.

This clonotype was found a few times. The CDR3 sequence: CASRHPVGPGNSYEQYF. CDR3 DNA sequence: TGTGCCAGCAGGCACCCGGTGGGACCTGGGAACTCCTACGAGCAGTACTTC. V usage is TRBV27 and J usage is TRBJ2-1; either TRBD1 or TRBD2 may supply D (5 bases each). The J call may be mistaken, given a closer DNA end match to TRBJ2-7. Germline V gives CDR1 MNHEY, CDR2 SMNVEV (reference sequence). The CDR3 consists of 17 residues.

Only a few counts were recorded for this clonotype. This chain joins TRBV5-5 and TRBJ1-4; D gene uncertain. Per germline, CDR1 SGHKS and CDR2 YYEKEE (reference sequence). Trimming removed 1 base at V and 12 bases at J, with 10 bases between. CDR3 length: 12 amino acids. CDR3 residues: CASSLRSRELFF. Here the CDR3 DNA reads TGTGCCAGCAGCTTGAGATCGAGGGAACTGTTTTTT.

This clonotype was seen ten or more times. V gene TRBV7-6 combines with J gene TRBJ2-5; D possibly uses TRBD1 or TRBD2 (5 bases each). V shed 5 bases and J shed 2 bases, with 15 bases lying between them. This CDR3 is 15 amino acids long. Germline V gives CDR1 SGHVS, CDR2 FNYEAQ. DNA of the CDR3: TGTGCCAGCAGCCCCACGGGGCAGCAGCAAGAGACCCAGTACTTC. It specifies CASSPTGQQQETQYF.

The chain couples TRBV4-1 to TRBJ1-2; D not certain. The CDR3 covers 16 residues. The V end lost 1 base, the J end lost 2 bases, and 14 bases lay between the germline ends. From germline, CDR1 is MGHRA and CDR2 YSYEKL. In DNA form, the CDR3 reads TGCGCCAGCAGCCAAGCTTATCGCGGGCTAAACTATGGCTACACCTTC. Translated, it gives CASSQAYRGLNYGYTF.

This clonotype was detected only a few times. This CDR3 is CASSLVGIGNTIYF. DNA for the CDR3: TGCGCCAGCAGCTTGGTTGGGATAGGAAACACCATATATTTT. The chain joins TRBV5-1 to TRBJ1-3, with D unresolved. CDR1 and CDR2 from the germline V gene are SGHRS and YFSETQ. V was cut by 0 bases and J by 4 bases, with 8 bases left in between. This CDR3 spans 14 amino acids. The complete variable domain, with remaining parts taken from reference TRBV5-1 and TRBJ1-3, reads KAGVTQTPRYLIKTRGQQVTLSCSPISGHRSVSWYQQTPGQGLQFLFEYFSETQRNKGNFPGRFSGRQFSNSRSEMNVSTLELGDSALYLCASSLVGIGNTIYFGEGSWLTVV.

This sequence joins TRBV27 and TRBJ1-1; no clear D. The CDR3 runs 15 residues. V lost 7 bases and J 0 bases, leaving 15 bases between the germline ends. Germline loops: CDR1 MNHEY, CDR2 SMNVEV (reference sequence). CDR3 sequence (DNA): TGTGCCAGCACCTCAAGCAGGCGGCTGAACACTGAAGCTTTCTTT. It codes for CASTSSRRLNTEAFF.

The gene calls are TRBV2 and TRBJ2-7, with D maybe TRBD2 (5 bases). V was clipped by 8 bases and J by 4 bases, with 15 bases between them. There are 13 residues in the CDR3. CDR1 is SNHLY and CDR2 is FYNNEI in the germline V gene. For the CDR3, the DNA is TGTGCCAGCTTGGGCAGCGAGGGATACGAGCAGTACTTC. It yields the protein CASLGSEGYEQYF. Full variable domain (outside the CDR3, taken from reference TRBV2 and TRBJ2-7): EPEVTQTPSHQVTQMGQEVILRCVPISNHLYFYWYRQILGQKVEFLVSFYNNEISEKSEIFDDQFSVERPDGSNFTLKIRSTKLEDSAMYFCASLGSEGYEQYFGPGTRLTVT.

This clonotype was detected only once. The chain has TRBV20-1 and TRBJ2-4; 16 nucleotides match TRBD2. V dropped 5 bases and J dropped 5; count of bases not matched to a gene: 3. The CDR3 contains 15 residues. The germline V gene has CDR1 DFQATT and CDR2 SNEGSKA (reference sequence). The CDR3 region has the DNA TGCAGTGCTCTGGGGACTAGCGGGGGGGAAAACATTCAGTACTTC. It codes for CSALGTSGGENIQYF.

The V call is TRBV9, the J call TRBJ2-2, with 7 bases aligning to TRBD1. Losses at the gene ends were 4 bases for V and 3 bases for J; bases not matched to a gene: 9. Germline CDR1 is SGDLS and CDR2 is YYNGEE. The CDR3 covers 16 residues. CDR3 in amino acids: CASSPKGQFYTGELFF. CDR3 coding DNA: TGTGCCAGCAGCCCCAAGGGACAGTTTTACACCGGGGAGCTGTTTTTT.

This clonotype has a handful of counts. The CDR3, as DNA: TGTGCCAGCAGCTGGGTCACAGGCAACCTGGGCGGTGAGCAGTTCTTC. This gives the protein CASSWVTGNLGGEQFF. This chain joins TRBV5-6 and TRBJ2-5; perhaps TRBD1 as D (5 bases). The tail of the sequence fits TRBJ2-1 better, so the J call may be wrong. The CDR3 length is 16 residues. Germline V gene data show CDR1 as SGHDT and CDR2 as YYEEEE.

This clonotype was seen a handful of times. The rearrangement links TRBV7-8 to TRBJ2-6, with D possibly being TRBD1 (6 bases). Germline-derived CDR1 and CDR2 are SGHVS and FQNEAQ. Trimming took off 5 bases at V and 0 bases at J, with 14 bases between the two ends. The CDR3 has 17 amino acids. The DNA for the CDR3 is TGTGCCAGCAGCGCAGGACAGCCGAACTCTGGGGCCAACGTCCTGACTTTC. Translating gives CASSAGQPNSGANVLTF.

J is TRBJ1-5 and V is TRBV7-9; D not certain. The CDR3 consists of 12 residues. Germline CDR1 reads SEHNR; CDR2 reads FQNEAQ (reference sequence). V lost 5 bases, J lost 9 bases, and 11 bases lay in between. The CDR3 DNA reads TGTGCCAGCAGCCCCAGCCTAGGGCCCCAGCATTTT. Translating it yields CASSPSLGPQHF.

V and J are TRBV11-2 and TRBJ2-2; D unresolved. Trimming took off 4 bases at V and 6 bases at J, with 18 bases between the two ends. CDR3 length equals 16 residues. Looked up from germline, CDR1 is SGHAT and CDR2 is FQNNGV. The CDR3 bases are TGTGCCAGCAGCTCCCCAGCCCGGCCCCGTCCCGGGGAGCTGTTTTTT. The encoded protein is CASSSPARPRPGELFF.

This clonotype turned up a few times. The chain links TRBV10-3 to TRBJ1-4; no firm D call. The germline V gene has CDR1 ENHRY and CDR2 SYGVKD. CDR3 length equals 17 residues. Trimming cost V 1 base and J 0 bases, with 12 bases left between them. The CDR3 loop reads CAISEFRGISTNEKLFF. DNA for the CDR3: TGTGCCATCAGTGAGTTCCGCGGAATTTCAACTAATGAAAAACTGTTTTTT.

The chain couples TRBV7-6 to TRBJ2-1, with 10 bases aligning to TRBD2. The V segment lost 2 bases and the J segment 0 bases; nucleotides outside the gene matches: 16. This CDR3 comprises 21 residues. CDR1 and CDR2 from the germline V gene are SGHVS and FNYEAQ. CDR3 nucleotides: TGTGCCAGCAGCTTACCCATCACCGGGACTAGCGATAGAGCCTCCTACAATGAGCAGTTCTTC. Protein: CASSLPITGTSDRASYNEQFF.

This chain links TRBV28 with TRBJ2-5; D ambiguous. The CDR3 extends over 12 amino acids. Germline CDR1 reads MDHEN; CDR2 reads SYDVKM. Trimming removed 4 bases from V and 10 bases from J, with 13 bases in between. Written as DNA, the CDR3 is TGTGCCAGCAGTTCCTCTGCTTGGGACCAGTACTTC. Amino acid sequence: CASSSSAWDQYF.

The V and J genes are TRBV6-5 and TRBJ2-7; TRBD1 or TRBD2 may be the D gene (5 bases each). Germline-derived CDR1 and CDR2 are MNHEY and SVGAGI. The CDR3 runs 14 residues. V was cut by 6 bases and J by 2 bases, with 14 bases left in between. CDR3 loop: CASSPGRTTYEQYF. The CDR3 bases are TGTGCCAGCAGCCCGGGACGGACGACCTACGAGCAGTACTTC.

This clonotype was observed a few times. The chain joins TRBV28 to TRBJ2-7; TRBD1 matches 9 bases. CDR1 is MDHEN and CDR2 is SYDVKM in the germline V gene. V was pared by 2 bases and J by 9 bases, with 5 bases of the junction left unmatched. The CDR3 is 13 residues long. Here the CDR3 DNA reads TGTGCCAGCAGTTTACAGGACAGGGGTACGCAGTACTTC. Translated: CASSLQDRGTQYF.

This rearrangement joins TRBV28 to TRBJ2-5; TRBD2 aligns across 10 bases. The J call may be incorrect, as the DNA end agrees better with TRBJ2-7. Germline CDR1 and CDR2: MDHEN and SYDVKM. This CDR3 comprises 15 residues. In DNA form, the CDR3 reads TGTGCCAGCAGCCCAGTAGCGGGGGGACTCTACGAGCAGTACTTC. Translating it yields CASSPVAGGLYEQYF.

The J gene is TRBJ1-1, the V gene TRBV5-1; D is undetermined. With 0 bases removed from V and 4 bases from J, the gap between germline ends came to 13 bases. This CDR3 contains 15 residues. CDR1 is SGHRS and CDR2 is YFSETQ in the germline V gene. The CDR3 protein is CASSLGAIGITEAFF. The DNA for the CDR3 is TGCGCCAGCAGCTTGGGGGCCATTGGGATCACTGAAGCTTTCTTT.

V usage is TRBV5-5 and J usage is TRBJ2-1; TRBD1 matches at 7 bases. Germline V gene lookup returns CDR1 SGHKS and CDR2 YYEKEE (reference sequence). The junction had 5 bases not matched to a gene; V was cut back by 2 bases and J by 3 bases. The CDR3 contains 15 residues. CDR3 nucleotide sequence: TGTGCCAGCAGCTTCCGGGACAGAAACTACAATGAGCAGTTCTTC. It encodes CASSFRDRNYNEQFF.

This clonotype occurred a few times. The rearrangement joins TRBV25-1 to TRBJ2-5; D may correspond to TRBD1 or TRBD2 (5 bases each). This CDR3 has 14 amino acids. From germline, CDR1 is MGHDK and CDR2 SYGVNS. Trimming stripped 5 bases from V and 2 bases from J, with 12 bases between. The CDR3 coding sequence is TGTGCCAGCAGTCCCGGGACGCAGCAAGAGACCCAGTACTTC. Protein product: CASSPGTQQETQYF.

The sample holds a few counts of this clonotype. The V gene is TRBV20-1, the J gene TRBJ1-4, with 7 bases fitting TRBD1. CDR1 DFQATT and CDR2 SNEGSKA come from the germline V gene (reference sequence). The CDR3 is 14 amino acids. With 0 bases clipped from V and 5 bases from J, the junction kept 3 bases outside the gene matches. CDR3 protein: CSAREARGNEKLFF. The CDR3 DNA sequence: TGCAGTGCTAGAGAGGCCAGGGGGAATGAAAAACTGTTTTTT.

This clonotype was recorded a few times. The rearrangement uses TRBV12-3 or TRBV12-4 and TRBJ1-4; 7 positions agree with TRBD1. The ends lost 5 bases at V and 8 bases at J; junction bases unmatched: 11. CDR3 length equals 15 residues. The CDR3 loop is CASSPRGQLDEKLFF. The CDR3 DNA reads TGTGCCAGCAGTCCCCGGGGACAGTTAGACGAAAAACTGTTTTTT.

The chain carries TRBV29-1 and TRBJ2-7; D is unresolved. This CDR3 has 12 amino acids. Germline CDR1 reads SQVTM; CDR2 reads ANQGSEA. The V and J ends lost 4 bases and 2 bases respectively, with 9 bases between them. CDR3 coding DNA: TGCAGCGTTGTTGGTTCCACCTACGAGCAGTACTTC. It translates to CSVVGSTYEQYF.